The source of this TCR beta chain is a study of early T cells in non-severe SARS-CoV-2 infection. Study overall: Sequencing of unsorted whole blood was done on bulk RNA, leaving chains unpaired. Points from the study as a whole: The study's VDJdb matching favored anti-spike CD8 responses and missed private and CD4 specificities.

Ten or more counts support this clonotype. Its antigen is not known. The library protocol tagged individual cDNA molecules with unique molecular identifiers. TCRdb redid the calling of the 5' RACE reads with MiXCR, one entry per CDR3 protein. The sample includes 55,000 to 75,000 distinct CDR3 sequences, over 9% of them seen just once. Trimming stripped 4 bases from V and 4 bases from J, with 17 bases between. CDR1 is SQVTM, CDR2 ANQGSEA, per germline. The CDR3 has 14 residues. Input material: whole blood. The sequence came from an adult who was a healthcare worker with PCR-confirmed SARS-CoV-2 infection or an uninfected control (not recorded which). The gene calls are TRBV29-1 and TRBJ2-7, with a possible D match to TRBD1 (5 bases). CDR3 region: CSVALRQLRYEQYF. The CDR3 coding sequence is TGCAGCGTTGCGCTAAGACAGTTAAGATACGAGCAGTACTTC.